The sequence of this T cell receptor beta chain was determined in a study of CD8 T cells in Susac syndrome (dated by TCRdb to between 2018 and 2020). Study-wide context: The study used repertoire sequencing to test whether antigen drove CD8+ T cell activation and differentiation in Susac syndrome. Overall study outcomes, separate from this receptor: The study acknowledged that relatively few individuals were included in the TCR sequencing and HLA analysis.

RNA was extracted with the RNeasy kit and roughly 0.45 to 1 ug was reverse transcribed using random hexamers. The immunoSEQ multiplex PCR assay, covering 54 Vbeta and 13 Jbeta segments, was used to amplify TCR beta CDR3 regions. PCR amplification bias was corrected by using a synthetic template baseline for primer optimization and computational correction. Concerning the study's data processing: Only productive sequences were kept, with reads annotated to V, D and J genes according to IMGT and analyzed in immunoSEQ Analyzer. Clonality was computed as one minus Shannon entropy normalized by log2 of the number of productive unique sequences. For each patient and control, public and private clones were evaluated within the 100 most prevalent clones. Clones were defined as Susac-specific if absent from the healthy and MS cohorts, from over a thousand published viral clones and from other ImmuneACCESS disease sequences. TCRdb trimmed the raw reads at Q25, called clones with MiXCR and kept productive beta chains. Identical CDR3 proteins give one entry, which carries the most common genes and DNA. The authors' filters were not applied to this entry. The sample contains some 220,000 distinct CDR3 sequences, 95% of them found a single time. 0.085% to 0.095% of the sample is taken by the ten largest.

High-throughput TCR beta sequencing profiled peripheral blood CD8+ and CD4+ T cells from healthy donors, Susac syndrome patients and multiple sclerosis patients. Treatment-naive patients with stable or active relapsing-remitting disease fulfilling revised McDonald criteria were used as multiple sclerosis controls. Bulk CD8+ and CD4+ T cells were purified by magnetic negative isolation, while CD8+ TEMRA cells were enriched using FACS. Blood was drawn into EDTA tubes, processed within 24 hours, and PBMCs were isolated by density gradient centrifugation. PBMCs intended for TCR sequencing were frozen in liquid nitrogen and were later thawed in a 37 degrees C water bath. The sorted or isolated CD4+, CD8+ and CD8+ TEMRA cells reached a purity of at least 90%. Deletion took 8 bases off V and 2 bases off J, with a span of 10 bases between the germline ends. The CDR3, from cysteine to phenylalanine, totals 12 residues. The sequence is cut down to CDR3 DNA, 36 bases in frame from base 1.

A single count supports this clonotype. There is no known antigen for this receptor. No base qualities exist here, and no much larger clone lies one base off it. A solitary read yields weak support. Sequencing used CD4+ T cells from PBMCs. The chain couples TRBV12-3 or TRBV12-4 to TRBJ2-7; tentative D gene TRBD1, with 6 bases matching. The clonotype comes from a human donor with multiple sclerosis. The CDR3 is CASVGAPYEQYF. The DNA reads TGTGCCAGCGTGGGGGCCCCCTACGAGCAGTACTTC.